These 3 T cell receptor beta chains were sequenced from one sample in a study of cytomegalovirus exposure and HLA in healthy donors. PCR amplification relied on 60 Vbeta primers (plus 13 Jbeta primers). Only in-frame clones appear in the TCRdb table, and some are missing; sequencing was by immunoSEQ multiplex PCR. The sample includes some 140,000 clones, around 74% seen only once; the top ten take 2.8%. Sequenced material: PBMCs. All receptors come from a man between 18 and 35 years old in good health and CMV-seronegative.

The J gene is TRBJ2-3, the V gene TRBV6-1; weak D call: TRBD1 (6 bases). Germline CDR1 and CDR2: MNHNS and SASEGT. The CDR3 has 15 residues. Trimming took 2 bases from V and 3 from J, leaving 12 bases between them. CDR3 sequence reads: CASSENPGETDTQYF. CDR3 DNA sequence: TGTGCCAGCAGTGAAAATCCAGGGGAAACAGATACGCAGTATTTT.

The chain couples TRBV7-8 to TRBJ1-2; 9 positions agree with TRBD1. The CDR3 length is 14 residues. Per germline, CDR1 SGHVS and CDR2 FQNEAQ. With V trimmed by 3 bases and J by 6 bases, 5 bases remained unmatched. CDR3 region: CASSFGTGLDGYTF. Written as DNA, the CDR3 is TGTGCCAGCAGCTTTGGGACAGGGTTGGATGGCTACACCTTC. Filled out from reference TRBV7-8 and TRBJ1-2, the complete variable domain reads GAGVSQSPRYKVAKRGQDVALRCDPISGHVSLFWYQQALGQGPEFLTYFQNEAQLDKSGLPSDRFFAERPEGSVSTLKIQRTQQEDSAVYLCASSFGTGLDGYTFGSGTRLTVV.

This clone has only a few counts. The rearrangement uses TRBV30 and TRBJ1-1; D may be TRBD1 (5 bases). CDR1 and CDR2 (germline): GTSNPN, SVGIG (reference sequence). V lost 5 bases, J lost 0 bases, and 28 bases lay in between. The CDR3 covers 19 residues. DNA of the CDR3: TGTGCCTGGGACCCCGGATACCTCATCACGGGGGGGATGAACACTGAAGCTTTCTTT. Protein sequence: CAWDPGYLITGGMNTEAFF.